This record covers a single T cell receptor beta chain. Clones were read by immunoSEQ multiplex PCR, and TCRdb kept only the in-frame ones, dropping some. Altogether 150,000 to 200,000 clones are present, around nine tenths being singletons, with the ten largest covering roughly 0.7%. This specimen comes from a study of control samples from healthy donors and cancer patients. With 4 bases removed from V and 5 bases from J, the gap between germline ends came to 12 bases. The CDR3 runs to 13 residues. The germline gives CDR1 SGHNT, CDR2 YYREEE (reference sequence). The chain has TRBV5-4 and TRBJ2-5, with D tentatively TRBD2 (5 bases). This sequence originates from a woman in her thirties in good health. Sequenced material: blood. CDR3 nucleotide sequence: TGTGCCAGCAGCATTGCGGGTGGGGAGACCCAGTACTTC. Translating gives CASSIAGGETQYF.